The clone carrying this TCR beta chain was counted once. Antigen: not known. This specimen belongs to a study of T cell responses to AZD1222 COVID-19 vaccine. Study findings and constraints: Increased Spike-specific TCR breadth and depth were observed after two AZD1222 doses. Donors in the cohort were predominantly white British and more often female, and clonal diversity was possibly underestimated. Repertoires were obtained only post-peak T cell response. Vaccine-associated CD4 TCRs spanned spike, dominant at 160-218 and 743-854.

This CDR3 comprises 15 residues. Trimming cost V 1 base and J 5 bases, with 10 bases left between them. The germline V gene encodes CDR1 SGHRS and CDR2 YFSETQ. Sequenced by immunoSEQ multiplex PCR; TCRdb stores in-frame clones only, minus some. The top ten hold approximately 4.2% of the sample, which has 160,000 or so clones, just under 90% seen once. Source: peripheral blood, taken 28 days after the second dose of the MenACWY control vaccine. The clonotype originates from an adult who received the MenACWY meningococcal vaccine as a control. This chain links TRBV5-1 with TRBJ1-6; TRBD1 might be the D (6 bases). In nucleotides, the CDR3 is TGCGCCAGCAGCTTGAGTACAGGGAATAATTCACCCCTCCACTTT. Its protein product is CASSLSTGNNSPLHF.